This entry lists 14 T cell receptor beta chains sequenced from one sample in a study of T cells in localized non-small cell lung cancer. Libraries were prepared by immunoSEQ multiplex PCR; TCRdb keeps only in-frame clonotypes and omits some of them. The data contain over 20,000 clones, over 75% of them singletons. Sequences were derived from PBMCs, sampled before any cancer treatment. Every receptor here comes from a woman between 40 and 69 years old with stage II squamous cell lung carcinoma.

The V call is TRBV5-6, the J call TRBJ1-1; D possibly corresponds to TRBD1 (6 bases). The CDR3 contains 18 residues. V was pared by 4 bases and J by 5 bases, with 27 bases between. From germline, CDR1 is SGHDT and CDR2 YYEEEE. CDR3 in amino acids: CASSAGMGTGRMGTEAFF. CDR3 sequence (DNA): TGTGCCAGCAGCGCCGGGATGGGTACAGGGAGGATGGGGACTGAAGCTTTCTTT.

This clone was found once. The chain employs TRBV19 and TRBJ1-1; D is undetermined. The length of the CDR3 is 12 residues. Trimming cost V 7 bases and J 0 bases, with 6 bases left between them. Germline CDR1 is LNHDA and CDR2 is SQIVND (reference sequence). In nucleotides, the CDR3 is TGTGCCAGTATTGGGATGAACACTGAAGCTTTCTTT. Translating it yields CASIGMNTEAFF.

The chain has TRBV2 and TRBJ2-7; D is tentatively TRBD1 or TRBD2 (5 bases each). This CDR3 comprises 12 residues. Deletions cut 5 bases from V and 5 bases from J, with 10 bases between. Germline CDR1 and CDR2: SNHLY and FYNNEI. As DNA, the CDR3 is TGTGCCAGCAGTTGGGTGGGGGACGAGCAGTACTTC. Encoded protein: CASSWVGDEQYF.

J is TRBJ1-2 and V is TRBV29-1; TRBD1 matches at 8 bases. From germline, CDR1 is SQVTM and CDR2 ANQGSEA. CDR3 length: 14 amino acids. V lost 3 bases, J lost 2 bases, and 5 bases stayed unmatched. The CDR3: CSVDGQGGNYGYTF. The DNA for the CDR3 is TGCAGCGTTGATGGACAGGGCGGCAACTATGGCTACACCTTC.

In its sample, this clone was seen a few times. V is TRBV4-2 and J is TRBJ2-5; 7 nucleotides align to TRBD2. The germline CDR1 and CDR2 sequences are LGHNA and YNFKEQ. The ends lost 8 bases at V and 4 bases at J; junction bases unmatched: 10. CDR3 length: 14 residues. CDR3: CASAPAGVGETQYF. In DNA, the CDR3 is TGTGCCAGCGCCCCGGCGGGAGTGGGAGAGACCCAGTACTTC.

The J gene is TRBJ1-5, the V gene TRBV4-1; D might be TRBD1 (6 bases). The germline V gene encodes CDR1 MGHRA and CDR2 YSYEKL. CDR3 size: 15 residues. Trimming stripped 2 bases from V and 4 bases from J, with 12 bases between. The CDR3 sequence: CASSQPGATNQPQHF. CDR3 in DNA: TGCGCCAGCAGCCAACCAGGGGCAACAAATCAGCCCCAGCATTTT.

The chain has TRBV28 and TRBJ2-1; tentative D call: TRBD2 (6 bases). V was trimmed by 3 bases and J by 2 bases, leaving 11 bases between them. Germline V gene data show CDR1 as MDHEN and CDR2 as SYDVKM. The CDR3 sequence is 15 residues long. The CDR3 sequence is CASSLTGAPYNEQFF. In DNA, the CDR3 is TGTGCCAGCAGTTTGACGGGAGCCCCCTACAATGAGCAGTTCTTC.

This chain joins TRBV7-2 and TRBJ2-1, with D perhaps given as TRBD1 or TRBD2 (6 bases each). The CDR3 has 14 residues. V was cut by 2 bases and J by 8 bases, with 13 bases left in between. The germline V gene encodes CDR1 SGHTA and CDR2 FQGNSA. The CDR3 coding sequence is TGTGCCAGCAGCTTAAGGGGGGCTAGGTATGAGCAGTTCTTC. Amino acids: CASSLRGARYEQFF.

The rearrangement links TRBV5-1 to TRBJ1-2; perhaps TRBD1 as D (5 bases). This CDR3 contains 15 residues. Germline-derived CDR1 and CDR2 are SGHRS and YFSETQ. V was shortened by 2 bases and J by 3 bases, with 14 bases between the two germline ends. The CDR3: CASSLSRGADYGYTF. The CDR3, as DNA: TGCGCCAGCAGCTTATCAAGGGGCGCTGACTATGGCTACACCTTC. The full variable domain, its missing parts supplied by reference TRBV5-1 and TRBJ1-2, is KAGVTQTPRYLIKTRGQQVTLSCSPISGHRSVSWYQQTPGQGLQFLFEYFSETQRNKGNFPGRFSGRQFSNSRSEMNVSTLELGDSALYLCASSLSRGADYGYTFGSGTRLTVV.

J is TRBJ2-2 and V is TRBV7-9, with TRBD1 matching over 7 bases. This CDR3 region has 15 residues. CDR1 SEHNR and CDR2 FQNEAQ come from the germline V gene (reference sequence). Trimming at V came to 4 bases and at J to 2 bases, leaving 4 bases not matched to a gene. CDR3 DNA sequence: TGTGCCAGCAGCTCCGGGACAGCCAACACCGGGGAGCTGTTTTTT. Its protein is CASSSGTANTGELFF.

The CDR3 is CASSFARAGYYGYTF. Here the CDR3 DNA reads TGTGCCAGCAGTTTCGCACGGGCGGGATACTATGGCTACACCTTC. The rearrangement links TRBV28 to TRBJ1-2; D gene ambiguous. In germline, CDR1 is MDHEN, CDR2 SYDVKM. Trimming removed 3 bases from V and 3 bases from J, with 14 bases in between. The CDR3 loop spans 15 amino acids.

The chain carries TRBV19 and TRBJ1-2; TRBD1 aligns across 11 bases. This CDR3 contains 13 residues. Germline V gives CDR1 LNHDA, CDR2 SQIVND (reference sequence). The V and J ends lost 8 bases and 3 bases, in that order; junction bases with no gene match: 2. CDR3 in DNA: TGTGCCAGTGCGGGACAGGGGGACTATGGCTACACCTTC. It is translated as CASAGQGDYGYTF.

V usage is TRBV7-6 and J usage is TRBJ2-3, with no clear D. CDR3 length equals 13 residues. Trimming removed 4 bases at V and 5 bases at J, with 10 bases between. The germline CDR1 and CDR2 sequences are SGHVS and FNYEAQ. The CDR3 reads CASSSAPGDTQYF. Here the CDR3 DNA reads TGTGCCAGCAGCTCAGCCCCGGGAGATACGCAGTATTTT.

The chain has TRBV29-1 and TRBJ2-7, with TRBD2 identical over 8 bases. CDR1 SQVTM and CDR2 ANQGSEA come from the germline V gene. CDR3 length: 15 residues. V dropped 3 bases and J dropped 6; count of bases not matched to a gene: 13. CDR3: CSVDSSRGGRFEQYF. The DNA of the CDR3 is TGCAGCGTTGATTCCTCCCGGGGGGGGCGTTTCGAGCAGTACTTC.